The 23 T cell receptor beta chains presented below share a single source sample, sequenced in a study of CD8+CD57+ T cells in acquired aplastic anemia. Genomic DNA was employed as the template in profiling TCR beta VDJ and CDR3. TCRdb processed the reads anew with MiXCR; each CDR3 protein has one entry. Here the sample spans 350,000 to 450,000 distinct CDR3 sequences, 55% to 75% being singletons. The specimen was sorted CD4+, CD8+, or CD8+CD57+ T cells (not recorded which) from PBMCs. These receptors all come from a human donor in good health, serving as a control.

The CDR3 bases are TGTGCCAGCAGCGTAGGGACAGGGGGCCACTACGAGCAGTACTTC. It specifies CASSVGTGGHYEQYF. V is TRBV9 and J is TRBJ2-7; the match to TRBD1 covers 11 bases. V lost 0 bases, J lost 3 bases, and 2 bases stayed unmatched. Per the germline V gene, CDR1 is SGDLS and CDR2 is YYNGEE. The CDR3 contains 15 residues.

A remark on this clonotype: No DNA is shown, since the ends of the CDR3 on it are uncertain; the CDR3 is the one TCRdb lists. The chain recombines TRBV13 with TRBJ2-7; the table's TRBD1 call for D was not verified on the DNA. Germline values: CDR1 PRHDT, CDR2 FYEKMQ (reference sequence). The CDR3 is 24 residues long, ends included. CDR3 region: CASSLYICSARDRIGWDRAYEQYF.

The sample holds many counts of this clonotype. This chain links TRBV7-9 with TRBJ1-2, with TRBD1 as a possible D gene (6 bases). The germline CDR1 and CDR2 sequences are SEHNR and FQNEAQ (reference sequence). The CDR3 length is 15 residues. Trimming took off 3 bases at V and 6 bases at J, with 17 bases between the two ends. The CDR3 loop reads CASSFASGGGHGYTF. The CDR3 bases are TGTGCCAGCAGCTTTGCTTCGGGGGGCGGTCATGGCTACACCTTC.

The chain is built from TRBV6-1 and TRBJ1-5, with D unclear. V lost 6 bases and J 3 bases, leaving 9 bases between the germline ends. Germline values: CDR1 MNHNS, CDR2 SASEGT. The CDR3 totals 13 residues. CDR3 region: CASRDPNNQPQHF. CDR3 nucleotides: TGTGCCAGCAGGGATCCAAACAATCAGCCCCAGCATTTT.

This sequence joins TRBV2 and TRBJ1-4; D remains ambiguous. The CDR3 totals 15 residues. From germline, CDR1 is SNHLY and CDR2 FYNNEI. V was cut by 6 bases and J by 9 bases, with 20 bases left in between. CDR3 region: CASSANLHNEQKLFF. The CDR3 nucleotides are TGTGCCAGCAGCGCGAATCTCCACAATGAGCAAAAACTGTTTTTT.

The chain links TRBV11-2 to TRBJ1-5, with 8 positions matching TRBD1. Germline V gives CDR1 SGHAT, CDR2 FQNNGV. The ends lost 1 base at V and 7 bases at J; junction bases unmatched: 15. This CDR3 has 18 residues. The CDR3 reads CASSLGRRGPAGGQPQHF. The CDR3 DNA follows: TGTGCCAGCAGCTTAGGTCGCAGGGGGCCTGCGGGAGGGCAGCCCCAGCATTTT.

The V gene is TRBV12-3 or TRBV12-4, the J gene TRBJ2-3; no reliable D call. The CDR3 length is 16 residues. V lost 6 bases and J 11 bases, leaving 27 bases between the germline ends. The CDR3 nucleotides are TGTGCCAGCAGACCCACCGGGTGGGATAGGTACAATGAGCAGTATTTT. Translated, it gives CASRPTGWDRYNEQYF.

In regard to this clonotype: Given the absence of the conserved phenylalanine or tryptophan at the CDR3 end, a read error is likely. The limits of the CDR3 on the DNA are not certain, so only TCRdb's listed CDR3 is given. The CDR3 spells CASRSGTARSANI. V and J are TRBV7-9 and TRBJ2-1; no DNA check was done on the table's D call, TRBD1. Germline V gives CDR1 SEHNR, CDR2 FQNEAQ (reference sequence). Inclusive of both ends, the CDR3 amounts to 13 amino acids.

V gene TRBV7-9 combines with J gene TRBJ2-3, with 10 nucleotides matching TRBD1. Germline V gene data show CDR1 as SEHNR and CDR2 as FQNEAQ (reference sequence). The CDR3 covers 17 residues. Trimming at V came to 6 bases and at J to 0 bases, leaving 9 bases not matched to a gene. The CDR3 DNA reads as TGTGCCAGCAGTATCTCCGGGACAGGGGATAGCACAGATACGCAGTATTTT. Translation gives CASSISGTGDSTDTQYF.

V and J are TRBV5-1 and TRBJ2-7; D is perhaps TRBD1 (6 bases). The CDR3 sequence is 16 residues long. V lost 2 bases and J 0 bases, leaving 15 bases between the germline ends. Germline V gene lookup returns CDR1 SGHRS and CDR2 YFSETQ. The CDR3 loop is CASSFATGLSSYEQYF. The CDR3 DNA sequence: TGCGCCAGCAGCTTCGCGACAGGCCTTAGCTCCTACGAGCAGTACTTC.

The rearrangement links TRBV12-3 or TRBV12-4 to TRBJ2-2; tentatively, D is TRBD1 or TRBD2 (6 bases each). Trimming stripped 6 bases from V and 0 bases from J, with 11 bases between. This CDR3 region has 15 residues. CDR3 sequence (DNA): TGTGCCAGCAGCCTCCGGGGGCCGAACACCGGGGAGCTGTTTTTT. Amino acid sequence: CASSLRGPNTGELFF.

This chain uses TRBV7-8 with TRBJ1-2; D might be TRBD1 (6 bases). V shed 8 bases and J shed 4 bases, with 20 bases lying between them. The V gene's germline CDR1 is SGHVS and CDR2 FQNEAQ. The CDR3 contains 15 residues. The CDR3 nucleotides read TGTGCCAGCGACGCCATTTCCAAGGGGGGCTATGGCTACACCTTC. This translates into CASDAISKGGYGYTF.

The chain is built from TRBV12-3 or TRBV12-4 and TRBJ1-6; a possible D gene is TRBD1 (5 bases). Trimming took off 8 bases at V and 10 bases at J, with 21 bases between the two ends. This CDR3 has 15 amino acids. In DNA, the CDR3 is TGTGCCAGCGGGACCCGTTGGCAAACAAGATCACCCCTCCACTTT. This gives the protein CASGTRWQTRSPLHF.

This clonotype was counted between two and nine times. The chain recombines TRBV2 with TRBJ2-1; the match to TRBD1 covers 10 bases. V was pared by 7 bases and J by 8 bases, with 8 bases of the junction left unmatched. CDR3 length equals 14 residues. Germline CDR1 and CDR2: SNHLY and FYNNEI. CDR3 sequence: CASIRTGGDDEQFF. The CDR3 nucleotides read TGTGCCAGCATCCGGACAGGGGGTGACGATGAGCAGTTCTTC.

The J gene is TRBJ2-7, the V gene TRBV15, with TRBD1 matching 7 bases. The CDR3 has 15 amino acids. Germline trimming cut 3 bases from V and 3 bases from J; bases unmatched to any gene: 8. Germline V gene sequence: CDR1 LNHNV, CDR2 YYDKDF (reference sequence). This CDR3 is CATSRARGISYEQYF. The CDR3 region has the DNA TGTGCCACCAGCAGGGCCAGGGGGATTAGCTACGAGCAGTACTTC. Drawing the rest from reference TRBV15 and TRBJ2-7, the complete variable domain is DAMVIQNPRYQVTQFGKPVTLSCSQTLNHNVMYWYQQKSSQAPKLLFHYYDKDFNNEADTPDNFQSRRPNTSFCFLDIRSPGLGDTAMYLCATSRARGISYEQYFGPGTRLTVT.

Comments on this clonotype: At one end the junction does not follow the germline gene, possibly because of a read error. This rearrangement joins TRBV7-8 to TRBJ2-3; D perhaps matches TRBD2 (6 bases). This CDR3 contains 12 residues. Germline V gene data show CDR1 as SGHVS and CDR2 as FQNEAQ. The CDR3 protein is CASSLRRDTEYF. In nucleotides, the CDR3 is TGTGCCAGCAGCTTGCGGCGGGATACGGAGTATTTT. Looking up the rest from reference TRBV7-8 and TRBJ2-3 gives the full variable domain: GAGVSQSPRYKVAKRGQDVALRCDPISGHVSLFWYQQALGQGPEFLTYFQNEAQLDKSGLPSDRFFAERPEGSVSTLKIQRTQQEDSAVYLCASSLRRDTEYFGPGTRLTVL.

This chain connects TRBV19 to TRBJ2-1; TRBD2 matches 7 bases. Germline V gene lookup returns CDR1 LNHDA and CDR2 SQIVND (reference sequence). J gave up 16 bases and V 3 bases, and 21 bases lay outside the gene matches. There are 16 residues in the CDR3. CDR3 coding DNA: TGTGCCAGTAGTATCGAGAGGGGTCGGGACTATGGCTCCACCTTCTTC. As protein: CASSIERGRDYGSTFF.

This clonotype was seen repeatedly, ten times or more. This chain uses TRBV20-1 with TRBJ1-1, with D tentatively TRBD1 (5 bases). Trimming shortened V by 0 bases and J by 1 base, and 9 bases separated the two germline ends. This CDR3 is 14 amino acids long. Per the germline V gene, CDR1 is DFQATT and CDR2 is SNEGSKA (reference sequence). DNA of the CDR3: TGCAGTGCTAGAGATGGGGGGGGGAACACTGAAGCTTTCTTT. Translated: CSARDGGGNTEAFF.

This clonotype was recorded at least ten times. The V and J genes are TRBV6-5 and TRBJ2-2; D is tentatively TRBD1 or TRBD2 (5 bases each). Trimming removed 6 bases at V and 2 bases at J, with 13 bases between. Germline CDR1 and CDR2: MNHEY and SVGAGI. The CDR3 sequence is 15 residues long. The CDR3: CASRPWGSNTGELFF. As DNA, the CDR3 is TGTGCCAGCAGACCTTGGGGGTCCAACACCGGGGAGCTGTTTTTT.

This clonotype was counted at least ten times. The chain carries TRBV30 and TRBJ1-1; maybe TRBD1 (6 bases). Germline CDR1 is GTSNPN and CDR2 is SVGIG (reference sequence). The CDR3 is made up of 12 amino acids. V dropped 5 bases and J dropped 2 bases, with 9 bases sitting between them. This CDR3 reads CAWGGQNTEAFF. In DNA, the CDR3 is TGTGCCTGGGGGGGACAAAACACTGAAGCTTTCTTT.

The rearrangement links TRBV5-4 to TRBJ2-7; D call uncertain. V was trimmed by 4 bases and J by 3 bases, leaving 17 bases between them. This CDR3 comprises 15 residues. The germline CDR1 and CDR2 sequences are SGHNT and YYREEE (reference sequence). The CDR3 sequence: CASSPWTQLNYEQYF. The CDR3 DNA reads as TGTGCCAGCAGCCCCTGGACCCAACTGAACTACGAGCAGTACTTC.

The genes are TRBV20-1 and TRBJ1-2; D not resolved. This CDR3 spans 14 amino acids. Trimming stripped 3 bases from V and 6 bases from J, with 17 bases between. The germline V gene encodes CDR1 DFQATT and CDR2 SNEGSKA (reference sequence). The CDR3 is CSASGVADCDGYTF. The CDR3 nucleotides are TGCAGTGCTAGTGGGGTAGCGGACTGTGATGGCTACACCTTC.

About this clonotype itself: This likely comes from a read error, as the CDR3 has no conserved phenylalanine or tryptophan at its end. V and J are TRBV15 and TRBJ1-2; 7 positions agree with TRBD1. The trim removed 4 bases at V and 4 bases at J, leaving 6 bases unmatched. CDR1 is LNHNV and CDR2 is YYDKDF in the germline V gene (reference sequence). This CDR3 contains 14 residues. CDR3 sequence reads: CATSKDRSVYGYTA. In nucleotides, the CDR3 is TGTGCCACCAGCAAGGACAGGTCAGTCTATGGCTACACCGCC.